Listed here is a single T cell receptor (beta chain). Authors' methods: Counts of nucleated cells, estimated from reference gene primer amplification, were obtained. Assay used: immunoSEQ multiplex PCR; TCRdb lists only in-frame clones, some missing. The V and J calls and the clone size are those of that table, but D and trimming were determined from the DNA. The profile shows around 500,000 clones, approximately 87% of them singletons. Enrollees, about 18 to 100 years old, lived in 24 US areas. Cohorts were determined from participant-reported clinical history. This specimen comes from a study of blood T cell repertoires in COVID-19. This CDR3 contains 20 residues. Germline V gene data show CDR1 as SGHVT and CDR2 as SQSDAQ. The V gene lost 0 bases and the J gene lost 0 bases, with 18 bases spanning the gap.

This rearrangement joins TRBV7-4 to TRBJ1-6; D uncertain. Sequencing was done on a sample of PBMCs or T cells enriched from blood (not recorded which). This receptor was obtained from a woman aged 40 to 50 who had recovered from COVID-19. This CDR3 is CASSLAGRGPPSSYNSPLHF. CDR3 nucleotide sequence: TGTGCCAGCAGCTTAGCGGGTAGAGGCCCACCGAGCTCCTATAATTCACCCCTCCACTTT.